This TCR beta chain was identified during a study of blood T cell repertoires in COVID-19. Libraries were prepared by immunoSEQ multiplex PCR; TCRdb keeps only in-frame clonotypes and omits some of them. The sample yields under 300,000 clones, more than 75% seen once. Allocation to cohorts depended on clinical history reported by the participants. The CDR3 length is 12 residues. Between the trimmed V and J ends, which lost 1 base and 7 bases, there was a span of 8 bases. The germline gives CDR1 MGHRA, CDR2 YSYEKL. The specimen sequenced was PBMCs or T cells enriched from blood (not recorded which). The chain is built from TRBV4-1 and TRBJ2-7; the D is unclear. The origin of this receptor is a woman in her fifties or sixties in a cohort exposed to, infected with or recovered from COVID-19 (not recorded which). The CDR3 region is CASSQGGVEQYF. For the CDR3, the DNA is TGCGCCAGCAGCCAAGGAGGAGTGGAGCAGTACTTC.